These 11 T cell receptor beta chains were sequenced from one sample in a study of T-cell memory formation after mild COVID-19. A single record per CDR3 protein comes from TCRdb applying MiXCR to the 5' RACE reads. The data show a few hundred thousand distinct CDR3 sequences, roughly 19% seen once. The source material was PBMCs or a T cell subset sorted from them (not recorded which). The receptor source for this set is a man younger than 35 who had mild COVID-19 (a few samples of this study predate the infection). Cell type and time point are not known.

CDR3 in DNA: TGCGCCAGCAGCCAAGATCCAACCAACACCGGGGAGCTGTTTTTT. It translates to CASSQDPTNTGELFF. V gene TRBV4-1 combines with J gene TRBJ2-2; D uncertain. Trimming took 0 bases from V and 2 from J, leaving 7 bases between them. Germline assignment: CDR1 MGHRA and CDR2 YSYEKL. This CDR3 is 15 amino acids long.

This clonotype was seen more than once but under ten times. This rearrangement joins TRBV5-1 to TRBJ2-1, with no clear D. This CDR3 contains 14 residues. V shed 4 bases and J shed 1 base, with 9 bases lying between them. The germline V gene encodes CDR1 SGHRS and CDR2 YFSETQ. The CDR3, as DNA: TGCGCCAGCAGCCCCGTTGGTTCCTACAATGAGCAGTTCTTC. It yields the protein CASSPVGSYNEQFF.

This clonotype was seen a handful of times. This chain uses TRBV5-4 with TRBJ2-5, with 8 nucleotides matching TRBD1. The CDR3 has 14 residues. Germline V gene data show CDR1 as SGHNT and CDR2 as YYREEE (reference sequence). Germline trimming cut 4 bases from V and 1 base from J; bases unmatched to any gene: 3. The CDR3 DNA reads as TGTGCCAGCAGCATCGGGACAGGCCAAGAGACCCAGTACTTC. Translation: CASSIGTGQETQYF.

The rearrangement joins TRBV20-1 to TRBJ2-2; 7 nucleotides agree with TRBD1. Germline lookup yields CDR1 DFQATT and CDR2 SNEGSKA (reference sequence). This CDR3 has 14 amino acids. V lost 4 bases, J lost 1 base, and 3 bases stayed unmatched. The CDR3: CSAKTGVNTGELFF. CDR3 sequence (DNA): TGCAGTGCTAAAACAGGGGTGAACACCGGGGAGCTGTTTTTT.

This clonotype was observed a few times. This rearrangement joins TRBV7-3 to TRBJ2-4; either TRBD1 or TRBD2 may fit D (6 bases each). The CDR3 runs to 16 residues. Germline-derived CDR1 and CDR2 are SGHTA and FQGTGA. V dropped 2 bases and J dropped 5 bases, with 16 bases sitting between them. Here the CDR3 reads CASSLYGGPGENIQYF. DNA for the CDR3: TGTGCCAGCAGCTTATATGGGGGGCCAGGGGAAAACATTCAGTACTTC.

The chain's CDR3 is CASSWGPTNTGELFF. The CDR3 bases are TGTGCCAGCAGCTGGGGACCCACGAACACCGGGGAGCTGTTTTTT. The V gene is TRBV5-8, the J gene TRBJ2-2; tentatively, D is TRBD1 or TRBD2 (5 bases each). CDR3 length equals 15 residues. Per the germline V gene, CDR1 is SGHTS and CDR2 is YDEGEE. V lost 3 bases and J 0 bases, leaving 9 bases between the germline ends.

This clonotype was seen more than once but under ten times. The rearrangement uses TRBV2 and TRBJ2-7; D possibly uses TRBD1 or TRBD2 (5 bases each). CDR1 and CDR2 from the germline V gene are SNHLY and FYNNEI. CDR3 length: 13 amino acids. The germline V and J ends were trimmed by 9 bases and 2 bases, with 14 bases remaining between them. CDR3 sequence (DNA): TGTGCCAGTCCCGGGGTGGGGGCCTACGAGCAGTACGTC. It codes for CASPGVGAYEQYV.

This clonotype was detected a few times. The gene calls are TRBV5-1 and TRBJ2-7; TRBD2 matches at 9 bases. This CDR3 comprises 14 residues. The V segment lost 7 bases and the J segment 2 bases; nucleotides outside the gene matches: 7. Germline V gene data show CDR1 as SGHRS and CDR2 as YFSETQ. In nucleotides, the CDR3 is TGCGCCAGCTGCGGGGGGGCCGGGACCTACGAGCAGTACTTC. It is translated as CASCGGAGTYEQYF.

This clonotype has a handful of counts. The gene calls are TRBV5-1 and TRBJ2-2, with D perhaps TRBD1 or TRBD2 (5 bases each). The CDR3 consists of 16 residues. Germline lookup yields CDR1 SGHRS and CDR2 YFSETQ. With 2 bases removed from V and 1 base from J, the gap between germline ends came to 12 bases. DNA of the CDR3: TGCGCCAGCAGCTTCCGGGACGCAAGGAACACCGGGGAGCTGTTTTTT. Translating gives CASSFRDARNTGELFF.

J is TRBJ2-3 and V is TRBV12-3 or TRBV12-4; D is unclear. This CDR3 region has 13 residues. Trimming cost V 3 bases and J 4 bases, with 8 bases left between them. CDR3 protein: CASSFVPSDTQYF. Written as DNA, the CDR3 is TGTGCCAGCAGTTTCGTCCCGTCAGATACGCAGTATTTT.

The chain joins TRBV5-1 to TRBJ2-2, with 9 bases lining up with TRBD1. The germline gives CDR1 SGHRS, CDR2 YFSETQ. J gave up 6 bases and V 3 bases, and 9 bases lay outside the gene matches. The CDR3 loop spans 16 amino acids. CDR3 DNA: TGCGCCAGCAGCTACCAGGGACAGGGTGAGGCCGGGGAGCTGTTTTTT. Translation gives CASSYQGQGEAGELFF.